Listed here are 23 T cell receptor beta chains from one sample, sequenced in a study of T cells after yellow fever vaccination (dated by TCRdb to about 2019). Library generation was performed with 5' RACE. The instrument given in TCRdb is Illumina NovaSeq 6000. In-frame beta chains were kept once TCRdb had trimmed the public reads at Q25 with fastp and called clones with MiXCR. Rows merge per CDR3 protein into single entries with the most common DNA and genes. This sample holds 250,000 to 400,000 distinct CDR3 sequences; around 4.5% were observed only once. Approximately 20% of the sample lies in the top ten. Reading the label with the study, this specimen's treatment or condition is: live attenuated yellow fever vaccine strain. Material: PBMCs, obtained 15 days after the yellow fever booster vaccination. All receptors come from a man aged 18 to 29 who received the YFV17D yellow fever vaccine.

Only a few counts were recorded for this clonotype. The gene calls are TRBV20-1 and TRBJ1-1, with TRBD1 matching over 7 bases. Trimming took 3 bases from V and 5 from J; bases not matched to a gene: 9. The germline CDR1 and CDR2 sequences are DFQATT and SNEGSKA (reference sequence). This CDR3 comprises 14 residues. CDR3 residues: CSASLTGVGTEAFF. The CDR3 nucleotides are TGCAGTGCTAGTCTCACAGGGGTTGGGACTGAAGCTTTCTTT.

The chain couples TRBV14 to TRBJ2-3; 9 bases agree with TRBD2. This CDR3 spans 15 amino acids. With 1 base clipped from V and 5 bases from J, the junction kept 4 bases outside the gene matches. The germline CDR1 and CDR2 sequences are SGHDN and FVKESK. The CDR3 is CASSQGSGGGDTQYF. CDR3 nucleotide sequence: TGTGCCAGCAGCCAAGGTAGCGGGGGAGGAGATACGCAGTATTTT.

This chain uses TRBV7-8 with TRBJ1-2, with D tentatively TRBD1 (6 bases). Deletions cut 3 bases from V and 4 bases from J, with 12 bases between. The CDR3 consists of 14 residues. Per germline, CDR1 SGHVS and CDR2 FQNEAQ. CDR3 DNA: TGTGCCAGCAGCTTCGTCGACAGGCCCTATGGCTACACCTTC. Its translation is CASSFVDRPYGYTF.

This clonotype has just a few counts. The rearrangement joins TRBV7-6 to TRBJ2-2; 10 bases fit TRBD2. The trim removed 0 bases at V and 4 bases at J, leaving 8 bases unmatched. The CDR3 loop spans 18 amino acids. Looked up from germline, CDR1 is SGHVS and CDR2 is FNYEAQ. CDR3 bases: TGTGCCAGCAGCTTAGCGGCAGCGGGGGGGCGGATCACCGGGGAGCTGTTTTTT. As protein: CASSLAAAGGRITGELFF.

This clonotype occurred many times. V and J are TRBV7-8 and TRBJ2-1, with D possibly matching TRBD2 (6 bases). The CDR3 has 16 residues. The germline gives CDR1 SGHVS, CDR2 FQNEAQ. V was clipped by 6 bases and J by 9 bases, with 24 bases between them. In DNA, the CDR3 is TGTGCCAGCAGTCAAGGGCGCGGGGCCAAGGTTGGTGAGCAGTTCTTC. Protein sequence: CASSQGRGAKVGEQFF.

This clonotype was counted many times. CDR3 in amino acids: CASSYPGANYGYTF. The CDR3 coding sequence is TGTGCCAGCAGTTACCCCGGAGCTAACTATGGCTACACCTTC. This sequence joins TRBV6-5 and TRBJ1-2, with D unclear. The CDR3 sequence is 14 residues long. The V gene's germline CDR1 is MNHEY and CDR2 SVGAGI. Deletions cut 2 bases from V and 0 bases from J, with 7 bases between.

This clonotype was recorded many times. The rearrangement links TRBV10-3 to TRBJ2-7, with D perhaps being TRBD1 or TRBD2 (6 bases each). The CDR3 spans 13 residues. Germline loops: CDR1 ENHRY, CDR2 SYGVKD. Between the trimmed V and J ends, which lost 7 bases and 1 base, there was a span of 11 bases. The CDR3 DNA follows: TGTGCCATCAACGGGGGCGATTCCTACGAGCAGTACTTC. Encoded protein: CAINGGDSYEQYF.

The chain is built from TRBV12-3 or TRBV12-4 and TRBJ1-2; D might be TRBD1 (5 bases). The CDR3 has 15 residues. Between the trimmed V and J ends, which lost 2 bases and 7 bases, there was a span of 17 bases. Here the CDR3 reads CASSLSRGGGAGYTF. CDR3 DNA sequence: TGTGCCAGCAGTTTATCCCGCGGGGGGGGAGCTGGCTACACCTTC.

This chain links TRBV5-1 with TRBJ2-1, with D possibly being TRBD1 (5 bases). The CDR3 runs to 13 residues. The V end lost 4 bases, the J end lost 12 bases, and 17 bases lay between the germline ends. Germline V gives CDR1 SGHRS, CDR2 YFSETQ. CDR3 region: CASSDPDSLGQFF. CDR3 bases: TGCGCCAGCAGCGACCCAGACAGTCTGGGGCAGTTCTTC. The entire variable domain, with the rest obtained from reference TRBV5-1 and TRBJ2-1, is as follows: KAGVTQTPRYLIKTRGQQVTLSCSPISGHRSVSWYQQTPGQGLQFLFEYFSETQRNKGNFPGRFSGRQFSNSRSEMNVSTLELGDSALYLCASSDPDSLGQFFGPGTRLTVL.

This clonotype was detected many times. J is TRBJ2-1 and V is TRBV5-1; D possibly corresponds to TRBD2 (7 bases). The CDR3 is 15 residues long. Germline V lookup: CDR1 SGHRS, CDR2 YFSETQ. V lost 3 bases, J lost 5 bases, and 15 bases lay in between. In nucleotides, the CDR3 is TGCGCCAGCAGCTCGTTGGGGGCGGGAGACAATGAGCAGTTCTTC. It translates to CASSSLGAGDNEQFF.

This clonotype was seen a handful of times. The rearrangement uses TRBV20-1 and TRBJ1-5; possible D gene TRBD1, 5 bases. The CDR3 length is 15 residues. Per the germline V gene, CDR1 is DFQATT and CDR2 is SNEGSKA (reference sequence). Trimming removed 1 base from V and 2 bases from J, with 12 bases in between. The CDR3 region has the DNA TGCAGTGCTAGAGTGAGGGGACTGCGCAATCAGCCCCAGCATTTT. Translation: CSARVRGLRNQPQHF.

This clonotype was counted at least ten times. The V and J genes are TRBV4-3 and TRBJ2-3; perhaps TRBD2 as D (5 bases). V was cut by 0 bases and J by 0 bases, with 10 bases left in between. Germline assignment: CDR1 LGHNA and CDR2 YSLEER. The length of the CDR3 is 16 residues. CDR3 sequence (DNA): TGCGCCAGCAGCCAAGATCGGCGGGCCAGCACAGATACGCAGTATTTT. The encoded protein is CASSQDRRASTDTQYF.

The chain combines TRBV11-3 with TRBJ2-2; D ambiguous. The germline V gene has CDR1 SGHNT and CDR2 YENEEA. The CDR3 runs to 12 residues. The germline V and J ends were trimmed by 5 bases and 7 bases, with 8 bases remaining between them. The CDR3 bases are TGTGCCAGCAGCCTGAAGTTCGGGGAGCTGTTTTTT. Amino acid sequence: CASSLKFGELFF.

V and J are TRBV5-1 and TRBJ1-2, with TRBD1 identical over 9 bases. Looked up from germline, CDR1 is SGHRS and CDR2 is YFSETQ. V was clipped by 5 bases and J by 8 bases; unmatched bases: 10. The CDR3 loop spans 14 amino acids. The CDR3 spells CASRTGTGLRGYTF. The DNA for the CDR3 is TGCGCCAGCAGAACCGGGACAGGGTTACGAGGCTACACCTTC.

This clonotype was counted between two and nine times. The chain joins TRBV4-1 to TRBJ1-6, with D possibly being TRBD1 (5 bases). CDR1 is MGHRA and CDR2 is YSYEKL in the germline V gene. CDR3 length: 16 residues. The ends were cut back, 0 bases at V and 7 bases at J, with 13 bases in the middle. In DNA, the CDR3 is TGCGCCAGCAGCCAAGATGGCGGGGGTCGGAATTCACCCCTCCACTTT. Translated: CASSQDGGGRNSPLHF.

There are many counts of this clonotype. This chain connects TRBV7-9 to TRBJ1-2; D call uncertain. Germline loops: CDR1 SEHNR, CDR2 FQNEAQ (reference sequence). Trimming shortened V by 5 bases and J by 6 bases, and 16 bases separated the two germline ends. The CDR3 has 14 amino acids. The CDR3 nucleotides read TGTGCCAGCAGCCGTGGGCCTGACCTCCATGGCTACACCTTC. Its translation: CASSRGPDLHGYTF.

This clonotype occurred many times. An end of the junction does not agree with germline; a read error may underlie this. V usage is TRBV29-1 and J usage is TRBJ1-2; D gene uncertain. Germline lookup yields CDR1 SQVTM and CDR2 ANQGSEA. The CDR3 has 8 residues. This CDR3 is CSVEGQHF. The CDR3, as DNA: TGCAGCGTTGAGGGCCAGCACTTC.

The chain employs TRBV7-2 and TRBJ1-3; D is uncertain. Germline lookup yields CDR1 SGHTA and CDR2 FQGNSA. This CDR3 contains 14 residues. The germline V and J ends were trimmed by 2 bases and 4 bases, with 9 bases remaining between them. CDR3 sequence (DNA): TGTGCCAGCAGCTTACCCAGTGAGGGAAACACCATATATTTT. As protein: CASSLPSEGNTIYF.

This clonotype was seen a handful of times. The gene calls are TRBV27 and TRBJ2-7; D is ambiguous. V shed 8 bases and J shed 6 bases, with 20 bases lying between them. Per the germline V gene, CDR1 is MNHEY and CDR2 is SMNVEV (reference sequence). The CDR3 loop spans 14 amino acids. The CDR3 spells CASRNRPGQIEQYV. The CDR3 DNA sequence: TGTGCCAGCCGGAACCGGCCGGGTCAGATCGAGCAGTACGTC.

There are many counts of this clonotype. V gene TRBV7-9 combines with J gene TRBJ2-2; D not resolved. Germline loops: CDR1 SEHNR, CDR2 FQNEAQ (reference sequence). Trimming took 3 bases from V and 6 from J, leaving 5 bases between them. The CDR3 runs 12 residues. The CDR3 DNA reads TGTGCCAGCAGCTTCGTCCCCGGGGAGCTGTTTTTT. This codes for CASSFVPGELFF.

The table lists this clonotype with a few counts. J is TRBJ2-1 and V is TRBV29-1; D uncertain. CDR3 length: 14 residues. With 4 bases removed from V and 0 bases from J, the gap between germline ends came to 10 bases. Germline CDR1 is SQVTM and CDR2 is ANQGSEA. CDR3 nucleotide sequence: TGCAGCGTTGTTGAGCAGTCCTCCTACAATGAGCAGTTCTTC. It encodes CSVVEQSSYNEQFF.

This clonotype was seen a few times. This chain uses TRBV6-2 or TRBV6-3 with TRBJ2-3; TRBD2 aligns across 8 bases. CDR1 is MNHEY and CDR2 is SVGEGT in the germline V gene. Trimming cost V 6 bases and J 6 bases; bases outside gene matches: 8. This CDR3 region has 14 residues. The CDR3 is CASSQRGSADTQYF. CDR3 DNA: TGTGCCAGCAGCCAGCGGGGGTCCGCGGATACGCAGTATTTT.

The chain combines TRBV15 with TRBJ1-5; no clear D. This CDR3 region has 15 residues. Trimming cost V 5 bases and J 3 bases, with 14 bases left between them. In germline, CDR1 is LNHNV, CDR2 YYDKDF (reference sequence). The CDR3 loop is CATSPTVGVNQPQHF. In nucleotides, the CDR3 is TGTGCCACCAGCCCGACGGTCGGGGTCAATCAGCCCCAGCATTTT.